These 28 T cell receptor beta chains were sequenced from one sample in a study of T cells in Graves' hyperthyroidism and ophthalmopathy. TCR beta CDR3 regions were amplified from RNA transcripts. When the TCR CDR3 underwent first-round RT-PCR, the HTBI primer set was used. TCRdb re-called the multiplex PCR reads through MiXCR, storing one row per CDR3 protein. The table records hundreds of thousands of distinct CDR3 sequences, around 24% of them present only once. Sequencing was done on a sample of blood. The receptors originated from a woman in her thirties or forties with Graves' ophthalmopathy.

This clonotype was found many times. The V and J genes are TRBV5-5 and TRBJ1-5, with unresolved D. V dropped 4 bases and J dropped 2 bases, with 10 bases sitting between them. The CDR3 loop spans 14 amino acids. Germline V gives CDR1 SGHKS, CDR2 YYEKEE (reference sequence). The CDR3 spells CASSRVDGNQPQHF. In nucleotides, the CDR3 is TGTGCCAGCAGCCGTGTAGACGGCAATCAGCCCCAGCATTTT.

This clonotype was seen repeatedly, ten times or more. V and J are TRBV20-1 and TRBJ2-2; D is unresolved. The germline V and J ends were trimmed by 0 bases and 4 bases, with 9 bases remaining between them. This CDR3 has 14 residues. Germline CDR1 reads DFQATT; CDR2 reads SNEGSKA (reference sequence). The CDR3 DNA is TGCAGTGCTAGAGATGATCGCCCCACCGGGGAGCTGTTTTTT. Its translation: CSARDDRPTGELFF.

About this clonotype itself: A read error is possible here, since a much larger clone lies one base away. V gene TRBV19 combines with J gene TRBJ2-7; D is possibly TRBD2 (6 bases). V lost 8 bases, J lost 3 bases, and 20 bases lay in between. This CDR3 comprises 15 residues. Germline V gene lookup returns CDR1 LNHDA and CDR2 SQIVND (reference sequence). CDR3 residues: CASAGGAWIDYEQYF. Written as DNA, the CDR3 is TGTGCCAGTGCCGGGGGAGCTTGGATAGACTACGAGCAGTACTTC. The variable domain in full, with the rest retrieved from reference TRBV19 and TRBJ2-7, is DGGITQSPKYLFRKEGQNVTLSCEQNLNHDAMYWYRQDPGQGLRLIYYSQIVNDFQKGDIAEGYSVSREKKESFPLTVTSAQKNPTAFYLCASAGGAWIDYEQYFGPGTRLTVT.

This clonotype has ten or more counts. Written as DNA, the CDR3 is TGTGCCAGCAGACCAGGGGAGGGGGGTCAAGCTGAAGCTTTCTTT. This gives the protein CASRPGEGGQAEAFF. This sequence joins TRBV6-1 and TRBJ1-1, with D possibly matching TRBD1 (6 bases). From germline, CDR1 is MNHNS and CDR2 SASEGT. Trimming took off 6 bases at V and 6 bases at J, with 20 bases between the two ends. The CDR3 loop spans 15 amino acids.

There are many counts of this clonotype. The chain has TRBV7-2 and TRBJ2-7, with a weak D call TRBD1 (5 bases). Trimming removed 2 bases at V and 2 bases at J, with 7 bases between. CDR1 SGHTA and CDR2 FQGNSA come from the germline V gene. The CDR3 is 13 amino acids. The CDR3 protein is CASSLIGAYEQYF. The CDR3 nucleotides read TGTGCCAGCAGCTTAATAGGGGCCTACGAGCAGTACTTC.

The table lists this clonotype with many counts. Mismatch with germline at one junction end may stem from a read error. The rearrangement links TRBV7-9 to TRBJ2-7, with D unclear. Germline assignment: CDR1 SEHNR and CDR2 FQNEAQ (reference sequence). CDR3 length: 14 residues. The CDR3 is CASSETGPSYGQYF. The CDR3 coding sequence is TGTGCCAGCAGCGAGACCGGGCCCTCCTACGGGCAGTACTTC.

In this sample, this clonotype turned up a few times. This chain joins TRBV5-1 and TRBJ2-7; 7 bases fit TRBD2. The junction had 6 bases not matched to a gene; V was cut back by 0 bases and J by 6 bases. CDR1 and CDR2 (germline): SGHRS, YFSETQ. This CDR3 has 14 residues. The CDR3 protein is CASSLDSPGGEQYF. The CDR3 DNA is TGCGCCAGCAGCTTGGACTCCCCGGGGGGCGAGCAGTACTTC.

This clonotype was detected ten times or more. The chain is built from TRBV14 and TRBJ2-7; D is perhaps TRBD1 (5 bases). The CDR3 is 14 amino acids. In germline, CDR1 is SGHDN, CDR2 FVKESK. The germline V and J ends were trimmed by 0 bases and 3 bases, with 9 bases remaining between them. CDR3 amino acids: CASSQEGANYEQYF. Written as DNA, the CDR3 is TGTGCCAGCAGCCAAGAAGGGGCCAACTACGAGCAGTACTTC.

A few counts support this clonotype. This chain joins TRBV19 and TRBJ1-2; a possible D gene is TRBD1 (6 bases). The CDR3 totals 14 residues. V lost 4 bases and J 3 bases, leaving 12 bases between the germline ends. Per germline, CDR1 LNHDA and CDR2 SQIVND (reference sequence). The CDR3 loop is CASSTFRGYYGYTF. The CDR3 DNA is TGTGCCAGTAGTACTTTCAGGGGCTACTATGGCTACACCTTC.

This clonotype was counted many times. CDR3 amino acids: CASGRGTNQPQHF. The CDR3 DNA reads TGTGCCAGCGGGCGAGGGACCAATCAGCCCCAGCATTTT. This chain joins TRBV6-5 and TRBJ1-5, with D perhaps TRBD1 (5 bases). Per the germline V gene, CDR1 is MNHEY and CDR2 is SVGAGI. V lost 8 bases and J lost 3, with 11 bases in between. The CDR3 covers 13 residues.

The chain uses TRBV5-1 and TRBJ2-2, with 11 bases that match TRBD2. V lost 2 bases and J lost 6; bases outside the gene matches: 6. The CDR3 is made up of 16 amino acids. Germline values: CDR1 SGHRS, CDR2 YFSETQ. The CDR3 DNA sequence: TGCGCCAGCAGCTTTATAGCGGGAGGGGCCGCCGGGGAGCTGTTTTTT. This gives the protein CASSFIAGGAAGELFF.

The CDR3 nucleotides are TGTGCCAGCAGTGACAGGGGTTATCGTTCACCCCTCCACTTT. It yields the protein CASSDRGYRSPLHF. The J gene is TRBJ1-6, the V gene TRBV6-1; D is possibly TRBD1 (6 bases). CDR3 length equals 14 residues. Trimming removed 3 bases from V and 9 bases from J, with 12 bases in between. CDR1 and CDR2 from the germline V gene are MNHNS and SASEGT.

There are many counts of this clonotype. The CDR3 sequence: CSANSLGRGNQPQHF. The DNA for the CDR3 is TGCAGTGCTAATTCGCTGGGAAGGGGCAATCAGCCCCAGCATTTT. V gene TRBV20-1 combines with J gene TRBJ1-5; D gene unclear. This CDR3 contains 15 residues. Trimming pared 4 bases from V and 2 bases from J, leaving 15 bases between. Germline V gene lookup returns CDR1 DFQATT and CDR2 SNEGSKA (reference sequence).

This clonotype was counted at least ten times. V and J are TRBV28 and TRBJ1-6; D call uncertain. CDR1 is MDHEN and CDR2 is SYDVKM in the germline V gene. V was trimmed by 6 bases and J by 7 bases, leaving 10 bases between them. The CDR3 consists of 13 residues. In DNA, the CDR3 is TGTGCCAGCAGGCAGGCCCCAAATTCACCCCTCCACTTT. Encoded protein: CASRQAPNSPLHF.

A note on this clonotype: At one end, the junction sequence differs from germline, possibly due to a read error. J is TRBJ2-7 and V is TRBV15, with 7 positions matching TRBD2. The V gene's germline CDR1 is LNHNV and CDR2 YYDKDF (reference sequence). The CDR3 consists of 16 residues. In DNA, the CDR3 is TGTGCCATCAGCAGAGATATGGCGGGAGCTCGGTACGAGCAGTACTTC. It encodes CAISRDMAGARYEQYF.

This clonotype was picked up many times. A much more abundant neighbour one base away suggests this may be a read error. CDR3 DNA sequence: TGTGCCAGCAGTTTAGACTCGGCCCTGGATGGCTACACCTTC. It codes for CASSLDSALDGYTF. The V call is TRBV27, the J call TRBJ1-2, with D hard to call. The CDR3 runs 14 residues. V was cut by 2 bases and J by 6 bases, with 13 bases left in between. Germline values: CDR1 MNHEY, CDR2 SMNVEV (reference sequence).

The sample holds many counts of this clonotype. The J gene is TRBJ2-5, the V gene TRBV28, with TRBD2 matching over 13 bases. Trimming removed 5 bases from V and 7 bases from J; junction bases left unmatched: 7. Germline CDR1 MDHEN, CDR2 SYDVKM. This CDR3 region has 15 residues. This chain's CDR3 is CASSDTSGRARTQYF. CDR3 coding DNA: TGTGCCAGCAGTGACACTAGCGGGAGGGCGCGGACCCAGTACTTC. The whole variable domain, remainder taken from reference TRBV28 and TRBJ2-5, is DVKVTQSSRYLVKRTGEKVFLECVQDMDHENMFWYRQDPGLGLRLIYFSYDVKMKEKGDIPEGYSVSREKKERFSLILESASTNQTSMYLCASSDTSGRARTQYFGPGTRLLVL.

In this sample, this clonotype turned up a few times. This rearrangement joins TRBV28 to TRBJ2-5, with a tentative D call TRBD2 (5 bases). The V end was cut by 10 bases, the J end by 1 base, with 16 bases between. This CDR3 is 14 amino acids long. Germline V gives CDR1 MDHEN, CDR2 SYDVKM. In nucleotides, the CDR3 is TGTGCCACCCTGAGGCCGGGGATCCAAGAGACCCAGTACTTC. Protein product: CATLRPGIQETQYF.

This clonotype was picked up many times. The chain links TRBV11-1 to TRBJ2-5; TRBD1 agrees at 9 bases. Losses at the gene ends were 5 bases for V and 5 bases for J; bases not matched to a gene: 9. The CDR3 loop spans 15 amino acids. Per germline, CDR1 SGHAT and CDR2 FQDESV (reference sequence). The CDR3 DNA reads TGTGCCAGCAGCCCGGACAGGGGTGTGAGGGAGACCCAGTACTTC. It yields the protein CASSPDRGVRETQYF. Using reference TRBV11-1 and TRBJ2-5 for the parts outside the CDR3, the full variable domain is EAEVAQSPRYKITEKSQAVAFWCDPISGHATLYWYRQILGQGPELLVQFQDESVVDDSQLPKDRFSAERLKGVDSTLKIQPAELGDSAMYLCASSPDRGVRETQYFGPGTRLLVL.

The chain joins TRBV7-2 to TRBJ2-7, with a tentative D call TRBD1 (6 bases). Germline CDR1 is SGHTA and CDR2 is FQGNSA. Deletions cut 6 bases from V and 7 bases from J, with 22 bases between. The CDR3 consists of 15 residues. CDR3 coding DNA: TGTGCCAGCAGTCCCCGGGGAACAGGGTCCCGGGAGCAGTACTTC. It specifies CASSPRGTGSREQYF.

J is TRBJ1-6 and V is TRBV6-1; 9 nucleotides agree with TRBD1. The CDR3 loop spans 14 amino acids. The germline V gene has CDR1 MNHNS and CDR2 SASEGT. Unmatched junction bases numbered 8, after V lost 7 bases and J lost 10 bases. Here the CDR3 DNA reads TGTGCCAGCACCGAACAGGGGGCCGGGTCACCCCTCCACTTT. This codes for CASTEQGAGSPLHF.

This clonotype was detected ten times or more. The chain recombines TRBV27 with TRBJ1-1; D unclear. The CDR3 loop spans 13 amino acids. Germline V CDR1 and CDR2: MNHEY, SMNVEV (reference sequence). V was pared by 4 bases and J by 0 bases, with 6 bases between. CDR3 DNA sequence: TGTGCCAGCAGTTCCGGTATGAACACTGAAGCTTTCTTT. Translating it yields CASSSGMNTEAFF.

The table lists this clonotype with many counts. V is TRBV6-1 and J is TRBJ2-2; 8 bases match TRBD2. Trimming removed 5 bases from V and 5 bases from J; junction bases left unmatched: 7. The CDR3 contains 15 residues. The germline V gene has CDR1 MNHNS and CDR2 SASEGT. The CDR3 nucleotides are TGTGCCAGCAGTCCCGGCTCTAGCGGGACCGGGGAGCTGTTTTTT. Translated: CASSPGSSGTGELFF.

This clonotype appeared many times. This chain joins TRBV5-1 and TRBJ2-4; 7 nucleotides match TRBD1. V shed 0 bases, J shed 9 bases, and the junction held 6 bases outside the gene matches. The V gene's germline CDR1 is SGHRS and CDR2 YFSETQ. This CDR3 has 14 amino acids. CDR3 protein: CASSLAGQSGIQYF. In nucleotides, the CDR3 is TGCGCCAGCAGCTTGGCGGGACAGTCGGGCATTCAGTACTTC.

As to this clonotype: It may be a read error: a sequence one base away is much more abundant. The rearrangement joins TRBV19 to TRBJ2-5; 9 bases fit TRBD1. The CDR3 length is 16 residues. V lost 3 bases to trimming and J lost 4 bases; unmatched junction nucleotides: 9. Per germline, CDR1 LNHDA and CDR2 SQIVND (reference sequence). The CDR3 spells CASSITGTGTPETQYF. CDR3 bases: TGTGCCAGTAGTATTACCGGGACAGGGACCCCAGAGACCCAGTACTTC.

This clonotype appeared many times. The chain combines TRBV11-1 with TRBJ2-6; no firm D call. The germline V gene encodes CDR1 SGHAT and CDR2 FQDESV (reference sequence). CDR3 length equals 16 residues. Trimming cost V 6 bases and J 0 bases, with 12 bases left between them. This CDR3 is CASRAAALSGANVLTF. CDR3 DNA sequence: TGTGCCAGCAGGGCCGCGGCCCTCTCTGGGGCCAACGTCCTGACTTTC.

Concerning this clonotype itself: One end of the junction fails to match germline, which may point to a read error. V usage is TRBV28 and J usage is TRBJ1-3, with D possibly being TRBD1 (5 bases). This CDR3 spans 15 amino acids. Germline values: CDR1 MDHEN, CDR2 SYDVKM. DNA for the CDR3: TGTGCCAGCAGAAGCTCAGCGGGGACTGGAAACACCATATTTTTT. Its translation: CASRSSAGTGNTIFF. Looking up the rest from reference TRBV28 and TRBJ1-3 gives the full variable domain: DVKVTQSSRYLVKRTGEKVFLECVQDMDHENMFWYRQDPGLGLRLIYFSYDVKMKEKGDIPEGYSVSREKKERFSLILESASTNQTSMYLCASRSSAGTGNTIFFGEGSWLTVV.

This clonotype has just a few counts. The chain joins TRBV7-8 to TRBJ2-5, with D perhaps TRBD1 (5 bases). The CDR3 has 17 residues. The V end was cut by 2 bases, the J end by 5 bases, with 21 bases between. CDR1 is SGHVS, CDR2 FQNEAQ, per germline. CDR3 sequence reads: CASSLHPLGWGQETQYF. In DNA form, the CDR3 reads TGTGCCAGCAGCTTACACCCCCTCGGGTGGGGCCAGGAGACCCAGTACTTC.